This TCR beta chain was obtained from a study of T-cell memory formation after mild COVID-19. Study-wide background: TCR clusters were mostly donor specific.

Study outcomes and limitations: In pre-infection memory, a portion of responding clones appeared, which suggested that cross-reactive memory joined. Day 37-peaking second-wave clones had unconfirmed SARS-CoV-2 specificity.

Turning to this clonotype: The antigen is not known.

TCRdb passed the 5' RACE reads through MiXCR, listing each CDR3 protein once. The sample lists 390,000 or so distinct CDR3 sequences; approximately 15% were seen once. Germline assignment: CDR1 DFQATT and CDR2 SNEGSKA (reference sequence). V lost 3 bases and J lost 3, with 5 bases in between. The CDR3 is made up of 11 amino acids. The chain couples TRBV20-1 to TRBJ2-5; D gene ambiguous. Sequencing was performed on PBMCs or a T cell subset sorted from them (not recorded which). The TCR was taken from a man aged 18 to 29 who had mild COVID-19 (a few samples of this study predate the infection). Cell type and time point are not known. This chain's CDR3 is CSASREETQYF. The CDR3 DNA reads as TGCAGTGCTAGTCGCGAAGAGACCCAGTACTTC.